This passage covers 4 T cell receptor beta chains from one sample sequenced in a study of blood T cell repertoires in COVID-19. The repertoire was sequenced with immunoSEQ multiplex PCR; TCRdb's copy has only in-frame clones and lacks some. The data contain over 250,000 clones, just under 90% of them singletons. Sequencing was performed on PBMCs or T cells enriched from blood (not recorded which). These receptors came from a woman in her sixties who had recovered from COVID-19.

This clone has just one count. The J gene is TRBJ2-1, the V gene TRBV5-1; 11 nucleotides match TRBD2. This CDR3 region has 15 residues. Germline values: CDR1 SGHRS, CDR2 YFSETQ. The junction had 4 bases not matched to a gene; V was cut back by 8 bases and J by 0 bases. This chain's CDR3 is CASTSGGASYNEQFF. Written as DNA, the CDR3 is TGCGCCAGTACTAGCGGGGGCGCCTCCTACAATGAGCAGTTCTTC. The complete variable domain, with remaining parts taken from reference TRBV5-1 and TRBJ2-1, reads KAGVTQTPRYLIKTRGQQVTLSCSPISGHRSVSWYQQTPGQGLQFLFEYFSETQRNKGNFPGRFSGRQFSNSRSEMNVSTLELGDSALYLCASTSGGASYNEQFFGPGTRLTVL.

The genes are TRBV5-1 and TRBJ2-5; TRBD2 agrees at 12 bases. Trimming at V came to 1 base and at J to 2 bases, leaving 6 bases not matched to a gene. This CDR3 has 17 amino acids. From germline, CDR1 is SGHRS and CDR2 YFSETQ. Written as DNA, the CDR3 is TGCGCCAGCAGCTTGCTAGCGGGGGGGCCGGGGCAAGAGACCCAGTACTTC. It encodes CASSLLAGGPGQETQYF.

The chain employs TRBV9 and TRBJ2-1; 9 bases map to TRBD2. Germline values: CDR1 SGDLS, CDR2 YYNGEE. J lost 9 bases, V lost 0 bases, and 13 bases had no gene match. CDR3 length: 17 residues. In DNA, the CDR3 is TGTGCCAGCAGCGTAGCCACCCGGCTAGCGGGGTCGGTTGAGCAGTTCTTC. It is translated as CASSVATRLAGSVEQFF.

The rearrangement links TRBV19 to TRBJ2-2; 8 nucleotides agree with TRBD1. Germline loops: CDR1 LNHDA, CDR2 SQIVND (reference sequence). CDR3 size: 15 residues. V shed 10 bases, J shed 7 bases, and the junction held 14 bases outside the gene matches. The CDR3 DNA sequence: TGTGCCACTAAAGCAGGGGGCATATTTGGCGGGGAGCTGTTTTTT. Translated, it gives CATKAGGIFGGELFF.